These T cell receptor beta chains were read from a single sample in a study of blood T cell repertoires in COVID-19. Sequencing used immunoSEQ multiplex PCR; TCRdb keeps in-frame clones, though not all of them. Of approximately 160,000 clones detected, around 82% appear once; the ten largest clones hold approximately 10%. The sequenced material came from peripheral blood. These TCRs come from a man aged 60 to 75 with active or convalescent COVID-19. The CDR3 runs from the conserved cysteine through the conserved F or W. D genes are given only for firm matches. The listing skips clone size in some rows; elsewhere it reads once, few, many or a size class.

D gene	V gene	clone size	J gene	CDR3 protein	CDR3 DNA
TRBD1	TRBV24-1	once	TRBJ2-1	CATRKSGTGGYNEQFF	TGTGCCACCAGGAAATCCGGGACAGGGGGGTACAATGAGCAGTTCTTC
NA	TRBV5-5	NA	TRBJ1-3	CASSRGTTVVTGNTIYF	TGTGCCAGCAGCCGAGGAACGACAGTCGTTACGGGAAACACCATATATTTT
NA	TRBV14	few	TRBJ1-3	CASNLRGSGNTIYF	TGTGCCAGCAACCTCAGAGGGTCTGGAAACACCATATATTTT
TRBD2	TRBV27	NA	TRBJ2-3	CASSSGGGVTDTQYF	TGTGCCAGCAGTTCGGGGGGGGGCGTGACAGATACGCAGTATTTT
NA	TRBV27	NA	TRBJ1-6	CASRGVSPLHF	TGTGCCAGCAGAGGGGTCTCACCCCTCCACTTT
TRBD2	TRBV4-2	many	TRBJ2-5	CASSQETSGRAKETQYF	TGTGCCAGCAGCCAAGAAACTAGCGGGAGGGCCAAAGAGACCCAGTACTTC
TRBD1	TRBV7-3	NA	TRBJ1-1	CASSLNRLGRGRTEAFF	TGTGCCAGCAGCTTAAATCGGTTGGGCAGGGGGCGGACTGAAGCTTTCTTT
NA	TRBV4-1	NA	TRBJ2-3	CASSLDPAGGTDTQYF	TGCGCCAGCAGCCTCGATCCAGCAGGGGGCACAGATACGCAGTATTTT
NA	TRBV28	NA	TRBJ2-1	CASSGDRDTTQYNEQFF	TGTGCCAGCAGTGGTGACCGGGACACCACTCAATACAATGAGCAGTTCTTC
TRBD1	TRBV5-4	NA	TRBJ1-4	CASSLKQGPNEKLFF	TGTGCCAGCAGCTTGAAACAGGGGCCAAATGAAAAACTGTTTTTT
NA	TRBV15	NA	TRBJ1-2	CATSSDSIGGYTF	TGTGCCACCAGCAGTGACTCAATTGGGGGCTACACCTTC
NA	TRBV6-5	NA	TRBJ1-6	CASSPTVGVNSPLHF	TGTGCCAGCAGCCCAACGGTAGGGGTGAATTCACCCCTCCACTTT
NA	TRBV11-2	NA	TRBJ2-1	CASGPMSRGFNNEQFF	TGTGCCAGCGGACCAATGAGCCGCGGGTTCAACAATGAGCAGTTCTTC
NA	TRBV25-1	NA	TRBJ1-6	CASRGGAGWNSPLHF	TGTGCCAGCAGGGGAGGGGCAGGGTGGAATTCACCCCTCCACTTT
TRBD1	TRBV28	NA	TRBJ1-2	CASRSQGAGGYTF	TGTGCCAGCAGGTCACAGGGGGCGGGGGGCTACACCTTC
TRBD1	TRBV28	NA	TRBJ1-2	CASSLLLTGNHGYTF	TGTGCCAGCAGCCTCCTATTGACAGGGAACCATGGCTACACCTTC
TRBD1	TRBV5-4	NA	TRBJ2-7	CASSPTGTVYEQYF	TGTGCCAGCAGCCCAACCGGGACAGTCTACGAGCAGTACTTC
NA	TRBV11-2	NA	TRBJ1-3	CASSSQGSAGNTIYF	TGTGCCAGCAGCTCCCAGGGGAGTGCTGGAAACACCATATATTTT
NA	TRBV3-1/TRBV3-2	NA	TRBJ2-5	CASSQDLVVGETQYF	TGTGCCAGCAGCCAAGATTTGGTAGTCGGGGAGACCCAGTACTTC
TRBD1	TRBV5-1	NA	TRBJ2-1	CASSLGQGEYNEQFF	TGCGCCAGCAGCTTGGGGCAGGGGGAATACAATGAGCAGTTCTTC
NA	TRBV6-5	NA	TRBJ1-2	CASSRQASYGYTF	TGTGCCAGCAGCCGACAGGCATCCTATGGCTACACCTTC
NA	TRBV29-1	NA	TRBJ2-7	CSVEGTGLEQYF	TGCAGCGTTGAGGGAACAGGGCTCGAGCAGTACTTC